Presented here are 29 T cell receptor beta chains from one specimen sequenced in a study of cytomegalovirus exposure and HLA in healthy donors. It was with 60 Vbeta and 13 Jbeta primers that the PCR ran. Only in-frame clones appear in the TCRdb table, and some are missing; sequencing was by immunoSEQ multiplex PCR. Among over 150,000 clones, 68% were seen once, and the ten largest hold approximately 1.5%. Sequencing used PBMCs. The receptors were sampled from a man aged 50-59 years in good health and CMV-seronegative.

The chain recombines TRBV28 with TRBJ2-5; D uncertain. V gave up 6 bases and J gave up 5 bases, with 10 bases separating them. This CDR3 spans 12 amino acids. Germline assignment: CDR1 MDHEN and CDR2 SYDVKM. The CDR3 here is CASRQQSETQYF. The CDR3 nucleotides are TGTGCCAGCAGGCAACAATCCGAGACCCAGTACTTC.

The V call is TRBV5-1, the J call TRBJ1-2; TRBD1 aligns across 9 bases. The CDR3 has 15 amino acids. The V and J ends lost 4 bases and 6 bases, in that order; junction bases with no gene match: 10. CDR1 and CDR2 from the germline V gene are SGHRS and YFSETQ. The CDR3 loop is CASSPPLDRGDGYTF. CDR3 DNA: TGCGCCAGCAGCCCCCCCTTGGACAGGGGCGATGGCTACACCTTC.

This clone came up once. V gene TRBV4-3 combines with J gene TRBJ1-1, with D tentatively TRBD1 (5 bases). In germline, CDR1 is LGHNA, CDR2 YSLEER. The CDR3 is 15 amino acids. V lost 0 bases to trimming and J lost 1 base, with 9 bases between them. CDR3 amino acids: CASSQDKGRNTEAFF. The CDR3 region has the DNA TGCGCCAGCAGCCAAGATAAGGGGCGGAACACTGAAGCTTTCTTT.

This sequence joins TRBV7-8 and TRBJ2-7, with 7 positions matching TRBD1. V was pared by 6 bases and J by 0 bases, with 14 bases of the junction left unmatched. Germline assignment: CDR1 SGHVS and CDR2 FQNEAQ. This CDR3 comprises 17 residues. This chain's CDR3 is CASSFSRGQGTSYEQYF. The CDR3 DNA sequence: TGTGCCAGCAGTTTTAGTAGGGGGCAGGGGACCTCCTACGAGCAGTACTTC.

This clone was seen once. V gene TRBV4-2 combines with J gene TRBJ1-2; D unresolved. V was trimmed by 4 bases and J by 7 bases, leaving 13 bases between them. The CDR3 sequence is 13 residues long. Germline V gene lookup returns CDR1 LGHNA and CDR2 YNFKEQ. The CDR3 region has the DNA TGTGCCAGCAGCCCAGGTGCGCATGGTGGCTACACCTTC. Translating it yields CASSPGAHGGYTF.

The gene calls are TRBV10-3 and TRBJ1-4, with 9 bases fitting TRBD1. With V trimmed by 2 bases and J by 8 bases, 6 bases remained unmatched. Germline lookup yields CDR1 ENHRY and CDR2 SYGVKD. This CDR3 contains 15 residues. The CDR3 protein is CAISEDGTGREKLFF. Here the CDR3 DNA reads TGTGCCATCAGTGAGGACGGGACAGGGAGAGAAAAACTGTTTTTT.

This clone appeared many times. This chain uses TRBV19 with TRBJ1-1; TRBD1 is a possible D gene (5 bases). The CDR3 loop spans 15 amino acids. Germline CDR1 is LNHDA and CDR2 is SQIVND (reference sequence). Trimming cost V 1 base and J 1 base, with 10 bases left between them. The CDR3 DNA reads TGTGCCAGTAGTATAGCTTTAACAGGGAACACTGAAGCTTTCTTT. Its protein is CASSIALTGNTEAFF.

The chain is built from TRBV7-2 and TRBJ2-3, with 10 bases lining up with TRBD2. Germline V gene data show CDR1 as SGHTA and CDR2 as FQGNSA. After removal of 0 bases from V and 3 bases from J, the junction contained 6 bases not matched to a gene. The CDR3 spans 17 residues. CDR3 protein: CASSLAGAGGPTDTQYF. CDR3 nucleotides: TGTGCCAGCAGCTTAGCGGGAGCGGGGGGGCCGACAGATACGCAGTATTTT.

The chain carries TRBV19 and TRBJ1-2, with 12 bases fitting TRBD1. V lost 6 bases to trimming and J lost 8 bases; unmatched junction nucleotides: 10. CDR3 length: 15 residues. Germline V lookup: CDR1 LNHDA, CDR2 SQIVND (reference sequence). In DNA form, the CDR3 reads TGTGCCAGTAGGGCCGCCGGGACAGGGGGCTTGGGCTACACCTTC. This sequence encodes CASRAAGTGGLGYTF. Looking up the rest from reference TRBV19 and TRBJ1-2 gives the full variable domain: DGGITQSPKYLFRKEGQNVTLSCEQNLNHDAMYWYRQDPGQGLRLIYYSQIVNDFQKGDIAEGYSVSREKKESFPLTVTSAQKNPTAFYLCASRAAGTGGLGYTFGSGTRLTVV.

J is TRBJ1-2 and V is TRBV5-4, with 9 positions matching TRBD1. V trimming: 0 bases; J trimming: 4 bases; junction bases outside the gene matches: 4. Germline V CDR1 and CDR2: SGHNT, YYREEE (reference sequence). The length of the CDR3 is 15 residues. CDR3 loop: CASSLDTGGPYGYTF. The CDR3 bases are TGTGCCAGCAGCTTGGATACAGGGGGCCCCTATGGCTACACCTTC.

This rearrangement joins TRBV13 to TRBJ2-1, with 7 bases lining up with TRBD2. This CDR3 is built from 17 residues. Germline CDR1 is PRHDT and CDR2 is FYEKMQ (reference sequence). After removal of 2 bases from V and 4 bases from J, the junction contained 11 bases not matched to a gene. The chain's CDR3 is CASSLLSGAGVYNEQFF. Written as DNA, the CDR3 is TGTGCCAGCAGCTTATTAAGCGGGGCCGGTGTTTACAATGAGCAGTTCTTC.

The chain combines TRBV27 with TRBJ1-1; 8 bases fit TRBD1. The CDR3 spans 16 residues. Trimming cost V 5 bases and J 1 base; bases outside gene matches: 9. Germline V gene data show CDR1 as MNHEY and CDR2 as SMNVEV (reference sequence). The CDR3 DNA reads TGTGCCAGCAGTCTAGGCCGGACAGGGACGAACACTGAAGCTTTCTTT. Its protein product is CASSLGRTGTNTEAFF.

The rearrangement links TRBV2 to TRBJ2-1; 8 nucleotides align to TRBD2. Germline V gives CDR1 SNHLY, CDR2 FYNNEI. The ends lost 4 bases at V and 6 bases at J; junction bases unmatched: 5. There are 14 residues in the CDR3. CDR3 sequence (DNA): TGTGCCAGCAGTGTCCGGGGGGGCCGCAATGAGCAGTTCTTC. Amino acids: CASSVRGGRNEQFF.

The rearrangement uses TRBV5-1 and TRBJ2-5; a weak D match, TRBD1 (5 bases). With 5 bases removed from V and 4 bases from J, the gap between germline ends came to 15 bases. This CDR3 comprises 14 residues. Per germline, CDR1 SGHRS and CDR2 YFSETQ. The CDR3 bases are TGCGCCAGCAGTCGGAGCAGGGATTCAGAGACCCAGTACTTC. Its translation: CASSRSRDSETQYF.

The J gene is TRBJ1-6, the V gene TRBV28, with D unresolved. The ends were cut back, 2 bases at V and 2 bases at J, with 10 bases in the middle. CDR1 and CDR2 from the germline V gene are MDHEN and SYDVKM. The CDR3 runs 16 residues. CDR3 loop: CASSLEAGAYNSPLHF. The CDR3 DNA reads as TGTGCCAGCAGTTTAGAGGCGGGAGCCTATAATTCACCCCTCCACTTT.

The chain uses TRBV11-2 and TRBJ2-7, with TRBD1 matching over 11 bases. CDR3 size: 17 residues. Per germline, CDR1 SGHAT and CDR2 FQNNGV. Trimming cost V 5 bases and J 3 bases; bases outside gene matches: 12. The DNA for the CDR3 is TGTGCCAGCAGCGTTTGGTCAGCCGGGACAGGGGGCTACGAGCAGTACTTC. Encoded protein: CASSVWSAGTGGYEQYF.

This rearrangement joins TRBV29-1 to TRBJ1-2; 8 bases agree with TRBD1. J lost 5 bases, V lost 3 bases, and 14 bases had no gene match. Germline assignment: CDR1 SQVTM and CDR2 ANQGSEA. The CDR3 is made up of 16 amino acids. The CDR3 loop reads CSVDEARQGARYGYTF. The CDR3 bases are TGCAGCGTTGATGAGGCCCGTCAGGGGGCGCGGTATGGCTACACCTTC.

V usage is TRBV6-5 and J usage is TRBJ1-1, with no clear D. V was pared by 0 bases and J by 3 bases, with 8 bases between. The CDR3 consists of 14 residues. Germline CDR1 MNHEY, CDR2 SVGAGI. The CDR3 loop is CASSYSRVDTEAFF. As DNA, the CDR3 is TGTGCCAGCAGTTACTCGCGGGTGGACACTGAAGCTTTCTTT.

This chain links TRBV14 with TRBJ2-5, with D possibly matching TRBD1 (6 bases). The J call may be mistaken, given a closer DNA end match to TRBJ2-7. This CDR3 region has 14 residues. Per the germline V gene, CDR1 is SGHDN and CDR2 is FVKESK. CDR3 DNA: TGTGCCAGCAGCCAAGAAACAGGGATTGGCGAGCAGTACTTC. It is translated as CASSQETGIGEQYF.

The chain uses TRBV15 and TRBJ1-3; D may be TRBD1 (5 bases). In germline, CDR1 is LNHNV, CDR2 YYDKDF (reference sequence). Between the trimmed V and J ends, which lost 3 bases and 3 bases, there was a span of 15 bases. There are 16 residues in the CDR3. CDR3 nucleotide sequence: TGTGCCACCAGCAGCGGCAGGGTCAATAGTGGAAACACCATATATTTT. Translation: CATSSGRVNSGNTIYF.

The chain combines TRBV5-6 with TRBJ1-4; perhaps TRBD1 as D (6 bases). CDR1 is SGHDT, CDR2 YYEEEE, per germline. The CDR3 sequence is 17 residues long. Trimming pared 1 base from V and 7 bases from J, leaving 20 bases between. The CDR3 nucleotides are TGTGCCAGCAGCTTGAGCAGGGGTACGGCTTTGACTGAAAAACTGTTTTTT. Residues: CASSLSRGTALTEKLFF.

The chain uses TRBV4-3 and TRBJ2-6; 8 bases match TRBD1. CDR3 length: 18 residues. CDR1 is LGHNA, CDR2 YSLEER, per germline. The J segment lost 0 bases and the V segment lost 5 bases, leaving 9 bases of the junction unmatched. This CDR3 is CASSSQDRVNSGANVLTF. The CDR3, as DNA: TGCGCCAGCAGCTCCCAGGACAGGGTAAACTCTGGGGCCAACGTCCTGACTTTC.

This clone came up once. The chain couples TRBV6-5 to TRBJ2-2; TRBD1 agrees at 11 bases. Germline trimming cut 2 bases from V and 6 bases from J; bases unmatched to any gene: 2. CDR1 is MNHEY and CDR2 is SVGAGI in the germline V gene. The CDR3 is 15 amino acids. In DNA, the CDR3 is TGTGCCAGCAGTTACGGGACAGGGGGGGCCGGGGAGCTGTTTTTT. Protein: CASSYGTGGAGELFF.

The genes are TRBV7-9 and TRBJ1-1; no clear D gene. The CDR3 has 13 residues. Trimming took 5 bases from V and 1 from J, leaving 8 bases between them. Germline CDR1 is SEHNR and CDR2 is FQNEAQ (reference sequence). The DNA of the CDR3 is TGTGCCAGCAGCAGTACACAGAACACTGAAGCTTTCTTT. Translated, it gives CASSSTQNTEAFF.

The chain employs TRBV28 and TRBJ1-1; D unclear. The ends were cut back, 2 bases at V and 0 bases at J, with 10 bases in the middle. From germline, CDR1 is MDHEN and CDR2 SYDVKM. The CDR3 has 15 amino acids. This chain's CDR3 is CASSLGGQMNTEAFF. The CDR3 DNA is TGTGCCAGCAGTTTAGGAGGGCAGATGAACACTGAAGCTTTCTTT. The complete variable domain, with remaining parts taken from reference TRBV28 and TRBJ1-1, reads DVKVTQSSRYLVKRTGEKVFLECVQDMDHENMFWYRQDPGLGLRLIYFSYDVKMKEKGDIPEGYSVSREKKERFSLILESASTNQTSMYLCASSLGGQMNTEAFFGQGTRLTVV.

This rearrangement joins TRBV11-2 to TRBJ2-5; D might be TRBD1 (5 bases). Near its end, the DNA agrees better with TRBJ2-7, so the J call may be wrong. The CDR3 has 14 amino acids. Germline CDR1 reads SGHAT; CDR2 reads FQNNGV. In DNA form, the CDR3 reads TGTGCCAGCAGCCCGACAGATATTGCCTACGAGCAGTACTTC. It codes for CASSPTDIAYEQYF.

CDR3 sequence: CASRFPRVAGDETQYF. The DNA of the CDR3 is TGTGCCAGCAGATTCCCTCGAGTAGCGGGGGATGAGACCCAGTACTTC. J is TRBJ2-5 and V is TRBV7-9; 9 nucleotides align to TRBD2. Germline CDR1 SEHNR, CDR2 FQNEAQ (reference sequence). V gave up 6 bases and J gave up 5 bases; unmatched junction bases: 13. The CDR3 has 16 amino acids.

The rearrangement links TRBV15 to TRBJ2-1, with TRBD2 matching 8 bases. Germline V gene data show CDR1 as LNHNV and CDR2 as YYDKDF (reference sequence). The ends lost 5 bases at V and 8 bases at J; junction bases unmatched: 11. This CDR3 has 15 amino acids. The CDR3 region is CATSGSPVTSDEQFF. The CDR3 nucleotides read TGTGCCACCAGCGGCTCCCCGGTGACTAGCGATGAGCAGTTCTTC.

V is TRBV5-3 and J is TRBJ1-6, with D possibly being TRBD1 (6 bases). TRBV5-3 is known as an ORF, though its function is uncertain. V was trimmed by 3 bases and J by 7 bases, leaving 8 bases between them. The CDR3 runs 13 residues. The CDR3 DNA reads TGTGCCAGAAGCTACGACAGGAATTCACCCCTCCACTTT. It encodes CARSYDRNSPLHF.